The 20 T cell receptor beta chains given below trace back to one sample, sequenced in a study of shared clonotypes between healthy human individuals. Sequenced by immunoSEQ multiplex PCR; TCRdb stores in-frame clones only, minus some. The table shows around 2.3 million clones, with roughly 95% occurring only once. Sequences were obtained from naive CD4+ T cells sorted from blood. Subset denoted: CD45RA+ positively selected. The receptors originated from a man younger than 35 in good health.

This clone is a singleton in its sample. Additional DNA sequences in this sample encode the identical CDR3. CDR3 region: CASSAGQGGSPLHF. CDR3 coding DNA: TGTGCCAGCAGCGCGGGACAGGGAGGTTCACCCCTCCACTTT. This chain links TRBV9 with TRBJ1-6, with 9 bases fitting TRBD1. The V segment lost 3 bases and the J segment 9 bases; nucleotides outside the gene matches: 4. Germline V gene lookup returns CDR1 SGDLS and CDR2 YYNGEE. This CDR3 comprises 14 residues. Drawing the rest from reference TRBV9 and TRBJ1-6, the complete variable domain is DSGVTQTPKHLITATGQRVTLRCSPRSGDLSVYWYQQSLDQGLQFLIQYYNGEERAKGNILERFSAQQFPDLHSELNLSSLELGDSALYFCASSAGQGGSPLHFGNGTRLTVT.

As for this clone: Other DNA sequences from this sample encode an identical CDR3 as well. The V and J genes are TRBV5-1 and TRBJ1-5, with D unclear. V was pared by 3 bases and J by 0 bases, with 10 bases between. From germline, CDR1 is SGHRS and CDR2 YFSETQ. CDR3 length: 15 residues. The DNA of the CDR3 is TGCGCCAGCAGCTCGGACGGCGATAGCAATCAGCCCCAGCATTTT. Its protein is CASSSDGDSNQPQHF.

The chain carries TRBV2 and TRBJ2-3; TRBD2 matches at 10 bases. The germline gives CDR1 SNHLY, CDR2 FYNNEI. CDR3 size: 18 residues. J was trimmed by 1 base and V by 8 bases; bases with no gene match: 15. CDR3 protein: CASAPGLAGVLGTDTQYF. CDR3 nucleotides: TGTGCCAGCGCCCCGGGGCTAGCGGGAGTCTTGGGCACAGATACGCAGTATTTT.

The V gene is TRBV11-2, the J gene TRBJ2-7; D possibly uses TRBD1 or TRBD2 (5 bases each). Trimming shortened V by 2 bases and J by 0 bases, and 14 bases separated the two germline ends. CDR1 SGHAT and CDR2 FQNNGV come from the germline V gene. The CDR3 has 16 amino acids. CDR3 sequence (DNA): TGTGCCAGCAGCTTAATCGGGACGTACAGCTCCTACGAGCAGTACTTC. Encoded protein: CASSLIGTYSSYEQYF.

Concerning this clone: Other DNA sequences of this sample code for an identical CDR3. V and J are TRBV7-9 and TRBJ1-2; the D is unclear. The germline V gene encodes CDR1 SEHNR and CDR2 FQNEAQ (reference sequence). The CDR3 spans 14 residues. The V and J ends lost 1 base and 2 bases respectively, with 8 bases between them. Here the CDR3 DNA reads TGTGCCAGCAGCTTAGGATCGGAAAACTATGGCTACACCTTC. Translating it yields CASSLGSENYGYTF.

J is TRBJ2-1 and V is TRBV13; 7 positions agree with TRBD2. V was pared by 10 bases and J by 5 bases, with 11 bases of the junction left unmatched. CDR1 and CDR2 (germline): PRHDT, FYEKMQ (reference sequence). The CDR3 is made up of 14 amino acids. Here the CDR3 reads CATHRWEGNNEQFF. For the CDR3, the DNA is TGTGCCACGCATAGATGGGAGGGTAACAATGAGCAGTTCTTC.

The chain links TRBV9 to TRBJ2-5, with D tentatively TRBD1 (6 bases). The V and J ends lost 5 bases and 1 base respectively, with 12 bases between them. This CDR3 region has 14 residues. Germline V gives CDR1 SGDLS, CDR2 YYNGEE. This chain's CDR3 is CASSPTGFQETQYF. The DNA of the CDR3 is TGTGCCAGCAGTCCCACAGGGTTCCAAGAGACCCAGTACTTC.

The genes are TRBV5-1 and TRBJ2-3; no firm D call. V lost 0 bases to trimming and J lost 4 bases, with 12 bases between them. This CDR3 region has 15 residues. Germline V gives CDR1 SGHRS, CDR2 YFSETQ. The CDR3 region is CASSLVVSQADTQYF. The CDR3 region has the DNA TGCGCCAGCAGCTTGGTTGTCTCCCAAGCAGATACGCAGTATTTT.

The chain combines TRBV18 with TRBJ1-1; D is possibly TRBD1 (5 bases). Trimming pared 10 bases from V and 4 bases from J, leaving 16 bases between. The CDR3 totals 13 residues. Germline CDR1 KGHSH, CDR2 LQKENI. Here the CDR3 reads CATGGTRGTEAFF. For the CDR3, the DNA is TGTGCCACCGGCGGGACCCGGGGCACTGAAGCTTTCTTT.

Only a few counts were recorded for this clone. The CDR3: CASSGGQGTNQPQHF. The DNA for the CDR3 is TGCGCCAGCAGCGGGGGACAGGGGACGAATCAGCCCCAGCATTTT. The chain uses TRBV10-2 and TRBJ1-5; the match to TRBD1 covers 10 bases. The CDR3 runs to 15 residues. V shed 6 bases, J shed 4 bases, and the junction held 6 bases outside the gene matches. Germline CDR1 WSHSY, CDR2 SAAADI.

The V gene is TRBV7-2, the J gene TRBJ2-2; D is possibly TRBD1 or TRBD2 (6 bases each). The length of the CDR3 is 14 residues. Germline values: CDR1 SGHTA, CDR2 FQGNSA. V lost 6 bases, J lost 5 bases, and 13 bases lay in between. The CDR3: CASRAGQATGELFF. DNA of the CDR3: TGTGCCAGCAGGGCGGGACAAGCGACCGGGGAGCTGTTTTTT. Variable domain in full (rest from reference TRBV7-2 and TRBJ2-2): GAGVSQSPSNKVTEKGKDVELRCDPISGHTALYWYRQSLGQGLEFLIYFQGNSAPDKSGLPSDRFSAERTGGSVSTLTIQRTQQEDSAVYLCASRAGQATGELFFGEGSRLTVL.

This clone was seen just once. The chain uses TRBV15 and TRBJ1-4; 7 bases match TRBD1. The CDR3 is made up of 14 amino acids. The V gene end was trimmed by 9 bases and the J gene end by 0 bases; junction bases not matched to a gene: 4. The germline gives CDR1 LNHNV, CDR2 YYDKDF (reference sequence). The CDR3 DNA sequence: TGTGCCACTTCCGACAGGGCAACTAATGAAAAACTGTTTTTT. Translating gives CATSDRATNEKLFF.

CDR3 DNA sequence: TGTGCCAGCTCACTCCAAGGCGGGACACCTTACGAGCAGTACTTC. Its translation: CASSLQGGTPYEQYF. The genes are TRBV18 and TRBJ2-7, with D perhaps given as TRBD1 or TRBD2 (6 bases each). There are 15 residues in the CDR3. In germline, CDR1 is KGHSH, CDR2 LQKENI. With 4 bases removed from V and 4 bases from J, the gap between germline ends came to 17 bases. Looking up the rest from reference TRBV18 and TRBJ2-7 gives the full variable domain: NAGVMQNPRHLVRRRGQEARLRCSPMKGHSHVYWYRQLPEEGLKFMVYLQKENIIDESGMPKERFSAEFPKEGPSILRIQQVVRGDSAAYFCASSLQGGTPYEQYFGPGTRLTVT.

In this sample, this clone turned up a few times. This chain joins TRBV7-9 and TRBJ1-2; D unresolved. CDR1 and CDR2 from the germline V gene are SEHNR and FQNEAQ (reference sequence). V lost 7 bases and J lost 6, with 15 bases in between. The CDR3 consists of 13 residues. As DNA, the CDR3 is TGTGCCAGCATCCTCGACCAGACCGATGGCTACACCTTC. Translating it yields CASILDQTDGYTF.

In nucleotides, the CDR3 is TGTGCCAGCAGTTTATGGGACAGATTATTCGAGCAGTACTTC. It specifies CASSLWDRLFEQYF. This sequence joins TRBV28 and TRBJ2-7, with a tentative D call TRBD1 (6 bases). CDR3 length: 14 amino acids. The germline CDR1 and CDR2 sequences are MDHEN and SYDVKM. The V and J ends lost 0 bases and 6 bases respectively, with 12 bases between them.

This CDR3 is CASSLTQNTEAFF. The CDR3 nucleotides are TGTGCCAGCAGCTTAACCCAGAACACTGAAGCTTTCTTT. The chain has TRBV7-3 and TRBJ1-1; D is uncertain. This CDR3 comprises 13 residues. V was trimmed by 0 bases and J by 1 base, leaving 3 bases between them. The germline gives CDR1 SGHTA, CDR2 FQGTGA.

This clone was detected once. V usage is TRBV27 and J usage is TRBJ1-4; D might be TRBD1 (5 bases). The CDR3 sequence is 16 residues long. V was pared by 5 bases and J by 8 bases, with 21 bases between. Germline CDR1 MNHEY, CDR2 SMNVEV (reference sequence). Here the CDR3 DNA reads TGTGCCAGCAGTAAAGGGCGGGGCGGAGGCATCGAAAAACTGTTTTTT. Translation: CASSKGRGGGIEKLFF. Variable domain in full (rest from reference TRBV27 and TRBJ1-4): EAQVTQNPRYLITVTGKKLTVTCSQNMNHEYMSWYRQDPGLGLRQIYYSMNVEVTDKGDVPEGYKVSRKEKRNFPLILESPSPNQTSLYFCASSKGRGGGIEKLFFGSGTQLSVL.

The CDR3 nucleotides read TGTGCCAGCAGCCGGGGACAGGCCTCTAACTATGGCTACACCTTC. It is translated as CASSRGQASNYGYTF. The chain is built from TRBV7-9 and TRBJ1-2; TRBD1 agrees at 8 bases. The CDR3 is 15 residues long. Trimming removed 5 bases from V and 0 bases from J; junction bases left unmatched: 5. Germline CDR1 and CDR2: SEHNR and FQNEAQ (reference sequence).

This chain links TRBV19 with TRBJ2-2; no clear D gene. The CDR3 loop spans 12 amino acids. The V end was cut by 11 bases, the J end by 6 bases, with 13 bases between. Germline V CDR1 and CDR2: LNHDA, SQIVND (reference sequence). This chain's CDR3 is CAGRSVAGELFF. The DNA for the CDR3 is TGTGCCGGAAGGTCGGTTGCCGGGGAGCTGTTTTTT.

The chain uses TRBV30 and TRBJ2-5; D call uncertain. The germline V gene encodes CDR1 GTSNPN and CDR2 SVGIG (reference sequence). There are 17 residues in the CDR3. Trimming shortened V by 0 bases and J by 2 bases, and 19 bases separated the two germline ends. CDR3 sequence: CAWSVDRERPSQETQYF. In DNA, the CDR3 is TGTGCCTGGAGTGTAGATAGGGAAAGGCCCTCACAAGAGACCCAGTACTTC.